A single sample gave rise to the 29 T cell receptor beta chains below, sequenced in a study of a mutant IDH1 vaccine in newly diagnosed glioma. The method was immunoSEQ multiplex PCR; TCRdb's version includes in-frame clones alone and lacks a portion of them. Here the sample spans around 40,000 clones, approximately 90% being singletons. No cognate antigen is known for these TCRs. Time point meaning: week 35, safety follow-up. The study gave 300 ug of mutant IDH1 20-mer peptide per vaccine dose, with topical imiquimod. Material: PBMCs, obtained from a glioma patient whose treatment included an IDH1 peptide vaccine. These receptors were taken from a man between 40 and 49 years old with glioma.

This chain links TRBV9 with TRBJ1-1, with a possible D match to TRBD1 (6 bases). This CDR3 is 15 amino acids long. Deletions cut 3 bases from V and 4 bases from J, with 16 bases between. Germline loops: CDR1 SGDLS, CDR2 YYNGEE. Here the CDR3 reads CASSARGGPSTEAFF. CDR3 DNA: TGTGCCAGCAGCGCGAGGGGGGGCCCCAGCACTGAAGCTTTCTTT.

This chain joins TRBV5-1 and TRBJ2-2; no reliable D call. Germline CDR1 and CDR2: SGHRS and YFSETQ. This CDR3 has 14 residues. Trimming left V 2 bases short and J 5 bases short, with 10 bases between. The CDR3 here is CASSLGLETGELFF. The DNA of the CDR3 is TGCGCCAGCAGCTTAGGTTTAGAAACCGGGGAGCTGTTTTTT.

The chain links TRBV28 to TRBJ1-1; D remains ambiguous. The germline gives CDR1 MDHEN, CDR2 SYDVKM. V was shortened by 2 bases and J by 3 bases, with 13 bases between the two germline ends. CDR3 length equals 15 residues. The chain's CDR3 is CASSLGSYRDTEAFF. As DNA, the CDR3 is TGTGCCAGCAGTTTAGGGTCTTATCGGGACACTGAAGCTTTCTTT.

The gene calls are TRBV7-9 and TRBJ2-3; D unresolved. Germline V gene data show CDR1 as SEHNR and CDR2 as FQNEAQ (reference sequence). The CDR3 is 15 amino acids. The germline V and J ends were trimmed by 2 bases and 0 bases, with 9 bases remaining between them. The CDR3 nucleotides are TGTGCCAGCAGCTTAAACACGCCGAGCACAGATACGCAGTATTTT. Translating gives CASSLNTPSTDTQYF.

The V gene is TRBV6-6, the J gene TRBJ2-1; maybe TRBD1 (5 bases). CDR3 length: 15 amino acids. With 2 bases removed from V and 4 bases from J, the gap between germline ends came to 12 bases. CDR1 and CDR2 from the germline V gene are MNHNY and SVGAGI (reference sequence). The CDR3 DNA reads TGTGCCAGCAGTTACGGGCAGGGCCCTTACAATGAGCAGTTCTTC. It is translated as CASSYGQGPYNEQFF.

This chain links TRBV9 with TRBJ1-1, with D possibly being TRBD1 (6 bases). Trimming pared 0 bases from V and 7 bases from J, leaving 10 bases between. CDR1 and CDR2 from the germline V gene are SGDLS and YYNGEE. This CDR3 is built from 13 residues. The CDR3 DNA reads TGTGCCAGCAGCGTAGGGGGGCCGGGTGAAGCTTTCTTT. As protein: CASSVGGPGEAFF.

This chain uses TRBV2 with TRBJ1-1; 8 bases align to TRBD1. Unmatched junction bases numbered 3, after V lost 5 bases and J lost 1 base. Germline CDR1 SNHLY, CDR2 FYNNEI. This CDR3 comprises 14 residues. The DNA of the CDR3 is TGTGCCAGCAGTAAACAGGGGGAGAACACTGAAGCTTTCTTT. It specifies CASSKQGENTEAFF.

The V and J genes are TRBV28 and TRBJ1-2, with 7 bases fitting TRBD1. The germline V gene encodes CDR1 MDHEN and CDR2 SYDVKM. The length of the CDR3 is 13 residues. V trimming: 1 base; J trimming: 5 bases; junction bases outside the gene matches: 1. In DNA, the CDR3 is TGTGCCAGCAGTTTATCACAGGGGTATGGCTACACCTTC. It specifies CASSLSQGYGYTF.

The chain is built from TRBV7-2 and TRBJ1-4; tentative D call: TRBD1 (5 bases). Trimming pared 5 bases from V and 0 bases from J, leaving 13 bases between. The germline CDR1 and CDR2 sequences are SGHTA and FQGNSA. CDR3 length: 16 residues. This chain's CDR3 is CASSDSLQATNEKLFF. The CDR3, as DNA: TGTGCCAGCAGCGATTCATTACAGGCAACTAATGAAAAACTGTTTTTT.

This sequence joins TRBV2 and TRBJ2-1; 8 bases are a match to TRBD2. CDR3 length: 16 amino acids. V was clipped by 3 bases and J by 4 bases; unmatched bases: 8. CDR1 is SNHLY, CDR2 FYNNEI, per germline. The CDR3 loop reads CASSDKRGILYNEQFF. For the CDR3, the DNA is TGTGCCAGCAGTGACAAGCGGGGGATCCTATACAATGAGCAGTTCTTC.

CDR3 nucleotide sequence: TGTGCCAGCAGGGTCCCCGGGACAGTCTCTGGAAACACCATATATTTT. It translates to CASRVPGTVSGNTIYF. V gene TRBV28 combines with J gene TRBJ1-3; TRBD1 aligns across 7 bases. The CDR3 is 16 amino acids. V was clipped by 6 bases and J by 0 bases; unmatched bases: 8. The germline gives CDR1 MDHEN, CDR2 SYDVKM.

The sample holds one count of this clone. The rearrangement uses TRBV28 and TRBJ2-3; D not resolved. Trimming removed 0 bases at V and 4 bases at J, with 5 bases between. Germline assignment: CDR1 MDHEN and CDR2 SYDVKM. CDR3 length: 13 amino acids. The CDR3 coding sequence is TGTGCCAGCAGTTTATGGGGGTCAGATACGCAGTATTTT. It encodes CASSLWGSDTQYF.

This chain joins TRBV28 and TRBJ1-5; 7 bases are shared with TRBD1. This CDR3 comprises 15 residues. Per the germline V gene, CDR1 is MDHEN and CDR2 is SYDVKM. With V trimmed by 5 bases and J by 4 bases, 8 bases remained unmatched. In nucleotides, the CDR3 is TGTGCCAGCAGTAACTCGCAGGGGGTTAATCAGCCCCAGCATTTT. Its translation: CASSNSQGVNQPQHF. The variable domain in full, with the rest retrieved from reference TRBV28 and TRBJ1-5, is DVKVTQSSRYLVKRTGEKVFLECVQDMDHENMFWYRQDPGLGLRLIYFSYDVKMKEKGDIPEGYSVSREKKERFSLILESASTNQTSMYLCASSNSQGVNQPQHFGDGTRLSIL.

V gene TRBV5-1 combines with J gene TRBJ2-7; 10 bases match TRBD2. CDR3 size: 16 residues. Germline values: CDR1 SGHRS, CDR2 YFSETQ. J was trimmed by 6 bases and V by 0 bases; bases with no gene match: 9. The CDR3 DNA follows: TGCGCCAGCAGCTTGGGGTGGGCTAGCGGGAGTCGCGAGCAGTACTTC. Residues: CASSLGWASGSREQYF.

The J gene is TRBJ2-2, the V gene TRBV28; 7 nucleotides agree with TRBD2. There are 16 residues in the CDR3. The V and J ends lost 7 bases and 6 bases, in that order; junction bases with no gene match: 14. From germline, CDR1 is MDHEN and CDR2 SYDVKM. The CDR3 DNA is TGTGCCAGCACTTTCCCATGGGGGGAGGGTTCCGGGGAGCTGTTTTTT. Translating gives CASTFPWGEGSGELFF.

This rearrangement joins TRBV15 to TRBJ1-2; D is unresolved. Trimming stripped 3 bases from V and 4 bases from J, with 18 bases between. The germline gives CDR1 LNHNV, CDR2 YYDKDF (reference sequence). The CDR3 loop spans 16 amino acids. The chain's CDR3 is CATSSDDLAVPYGYTF. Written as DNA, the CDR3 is TGTGCCACCAGCAGCGATGATCTGGCGGTTCCCTATGGCTACACCTTC.

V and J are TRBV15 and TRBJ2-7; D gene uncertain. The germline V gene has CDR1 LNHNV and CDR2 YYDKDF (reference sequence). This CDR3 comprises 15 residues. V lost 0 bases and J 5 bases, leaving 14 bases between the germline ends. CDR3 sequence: CATSRDVLSRDEQYF. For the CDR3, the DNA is TGTGCCACCAGCAGAGATGTACTATCAAGAGACGAGCAGTACTTC.

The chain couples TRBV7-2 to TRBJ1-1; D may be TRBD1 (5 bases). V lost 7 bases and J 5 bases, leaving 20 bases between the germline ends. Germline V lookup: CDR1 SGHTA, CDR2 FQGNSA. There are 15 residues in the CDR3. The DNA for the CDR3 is TGTGCCAGCACCCTCTTGGGGGGTTATGAAACTGAAGCTTTCTTT. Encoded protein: CASTLLGGYETEAFF.

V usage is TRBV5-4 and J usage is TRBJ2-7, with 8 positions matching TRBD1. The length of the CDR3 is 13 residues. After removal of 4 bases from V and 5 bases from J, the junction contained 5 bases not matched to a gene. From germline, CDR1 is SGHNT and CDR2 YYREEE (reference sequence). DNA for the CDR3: TGTGCCAGCAGCAAGGACAGGGCTCACGAGCAGTACGTC. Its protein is CASSKDRAHEQYV.

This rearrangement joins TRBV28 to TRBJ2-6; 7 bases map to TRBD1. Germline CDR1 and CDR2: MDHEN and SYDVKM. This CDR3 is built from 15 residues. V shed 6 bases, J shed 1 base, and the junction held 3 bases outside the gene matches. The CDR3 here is CASRLQGSGANVLTF. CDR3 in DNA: TGTGCCAGCAGACTACAGGGGTCTGGGGCCAACGTCCTGACTTTC.

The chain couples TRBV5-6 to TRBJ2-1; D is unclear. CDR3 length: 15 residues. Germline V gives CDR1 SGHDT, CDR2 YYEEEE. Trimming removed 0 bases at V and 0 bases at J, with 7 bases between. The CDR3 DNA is TGTGCCAGCAGCTTGGTGGGTAGCTCCTACAATGAGCAGTTCTTC. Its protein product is CASSLVGSSYNEQFF.

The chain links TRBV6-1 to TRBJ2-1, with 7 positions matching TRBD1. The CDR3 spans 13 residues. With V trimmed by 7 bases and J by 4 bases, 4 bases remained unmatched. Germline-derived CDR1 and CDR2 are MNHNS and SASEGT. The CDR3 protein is CASKVRGYNEQFF. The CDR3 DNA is TGTGCCAGCAAGGTCAGGGGGTACAATGAGCAGTTCTTC.

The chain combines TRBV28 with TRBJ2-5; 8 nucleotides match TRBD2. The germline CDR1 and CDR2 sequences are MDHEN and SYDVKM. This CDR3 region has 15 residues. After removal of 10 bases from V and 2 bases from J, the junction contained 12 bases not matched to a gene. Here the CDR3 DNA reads TGTGCCACGTCGGAAGTGGCGGGAGGACAAGAGACCCAGTACTTC. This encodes CATSEVAGGQETQYF.

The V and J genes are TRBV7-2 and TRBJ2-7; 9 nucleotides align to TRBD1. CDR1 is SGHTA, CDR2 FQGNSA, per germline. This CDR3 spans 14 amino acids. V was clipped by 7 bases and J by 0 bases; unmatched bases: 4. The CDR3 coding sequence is TGTGCCAGCACTCCACAGGGGGCCTCCTACGAGCAGTACTTC. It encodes CASTPQGASYEQYF.

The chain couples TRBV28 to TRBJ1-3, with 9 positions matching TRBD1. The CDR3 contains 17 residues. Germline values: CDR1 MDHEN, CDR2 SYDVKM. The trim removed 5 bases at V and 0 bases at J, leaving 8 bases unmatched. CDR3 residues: CASSLRQGDVSGNTIYF. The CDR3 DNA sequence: TGTGCCAGCAGTCTCCGACAGGGGGATGTCTCTGGAAACACCATATATTTT.

CDR3 loop: CASTATNSGNTIYF. Written as DNA, the CDR3 is TGTGCCAGTACTGCCACCAACTCTGGAAACACCATATATTTT. J is TRBJ1-3 and V is TRBV19; D not resolved. Trimming took off 7 bases at V and 0 bases at J, with 10 bases between the two ends. CDR1 LNHDA and CDR2 SQIVND come from the germline V gene (reference sequence). The CDR3 totals 14 residues.

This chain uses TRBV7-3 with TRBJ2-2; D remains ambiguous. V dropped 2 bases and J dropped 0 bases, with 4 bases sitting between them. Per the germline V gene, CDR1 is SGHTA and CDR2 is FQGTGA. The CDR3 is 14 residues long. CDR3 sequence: CASSLAANTGELFF. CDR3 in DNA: TGTGCCAGCAGCTTAGCAGCGAACACCGGGGAGCTGTTTTTT.

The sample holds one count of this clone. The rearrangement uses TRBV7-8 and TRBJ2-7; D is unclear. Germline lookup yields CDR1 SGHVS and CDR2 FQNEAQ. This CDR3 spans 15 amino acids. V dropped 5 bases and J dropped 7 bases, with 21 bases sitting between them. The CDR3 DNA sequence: TGTGCCAGCAGCCTTACCGCTTCGGGCCCGAGGGAGCAGTACGTC. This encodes CASSLTASGPREQYV.

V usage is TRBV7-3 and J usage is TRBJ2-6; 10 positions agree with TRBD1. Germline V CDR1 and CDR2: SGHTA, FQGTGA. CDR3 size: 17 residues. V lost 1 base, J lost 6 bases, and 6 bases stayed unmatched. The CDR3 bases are TGTGCCAGCAGCTTAAATTCCGGGACAGGGGAGGCCAACGTCCTGACTTTC. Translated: CASSLNSGTGEANVLTF.